The 3 T cell receptor beta chains reported below all come from one sample, sequenced in a study of T-cell reconstitution after alpha-beta-depleted transplantation in children. A TCRbeta library incorporating unique molecular identifiers was prepared. Via MiXCR, TCRdb re-called the PCR reads, giving one row per CDR3 protein. This sample carries approximately 17,000 distinct CDR3 sequences, about 8% of them seen once, and the ten largest clones take 35% to 40%. This specimen was PBMCs, mostly from graft donor cells, taken 60 days after TCRalphabeta/CD19-depleted stem cell transplant. Receptors were obtained from a boy under two years old who had a stem cell transplant for Wiskott-Aldrich syndrome, so the T cells may come from the graft donor.

By its share, this clonotype is medium-sized. The rearrangement links TRBV3-1 to TRBJ2-5; D perhaps matches TRBD2 (5 bases). Between the trimmed V and J ends, which lost 2 bases and 5 bases, there was a span of 9 bases. CDR1 is LGHDT and CDR2 is YNNKEL in the germline V gene (reference sequence). The CDR3 loop spans 13 amino acids. The DNA of the CDR3 is TGTGCCAGCAGCCAAACTAGGTGGGAGACCCAGTACTTC. This translates into CASSQTRWETQYF.

This clonotype occurred many times. The chain employs TRBV19 and TRBJ1-3; D gene uncertain. V shed 8 bases and J shed 4 bases, with 15 bases lying between them. Germline-derived CDR1 and CDR2 are LNHDA and SQIVND (reference sequence). The CDR3 totals 14 residues. CDR3 residues: CASLYRGGGNTIYF. The CDR3 region has the DNA TGTGCCAGTCTGTATCGAGGCGGCGGAAACACCATATATTTT.

The rearrangement links TRBV20-1 to TRBJ1-5; D uncertain. V shed 0 bases and J shed 4 bases, with 4 bases lying between them. The CDR3 is made up of 12 amino acids. CDR1 and CDR2 from the germline V gene are DFQATT and SNEGSKA (reference sequence). This CDR3 is CSARDLNQPQHF. The CDR3 bases are TGCAGTGCTAGAGATCTAAATCAGCCCCAGCATTTT.